The clone carrying this T cell receptor beta chain was recorded at least ten times. The TCRbeta library incorporated unique molecular identifiers. In TCRdb, the PCR reads were re-called with MiXCR into one record per CDR3 protein. The repertoire consists of 450,000 to 500,000 distinct CDR3 sequences, with under 15% occurring once and the leading ten covering more than 5.5%. The entry originates in a study of T-cell reconstitution after alpha-beta-depleted transplantation in children. Trimming pared 3 bases from V and 3 bases from J, leaving 9 bases between. The CDR3 spans 13 residues. CDR1 is DFQATT and CDR2 is SNEGSKA in the germline V gene (reference sequence).

The sequence derives from a human donor who donated a stem cell graft to a child with combined immunodeficiency. The starting material was PBMCs from the stem cell graft donor, obtained from the stem cell graft. V is TRBV20-1 and J is TRBJ2-1, with D unresolved. CDR3 DNA: TGCAGTGCTAGGACGGCTCTCTACAATGAGCAGTTCTTC. Amino acids: CSARTALYNEQFF.